This TCR beta chain was captured by sequencing in a study of Ad26.COV2.S vaccination and SARS-CoV-2 variants. The protocol was immunoSEQ multiplex PCR, while the TCRdb copy is restricted to in-frame clones and leaves out a portion. The table has 300,000 to 350,000 clones, roughly 91% seen once. As to treatment: roughly 19 received Ad26.COV2.S at low or high dose, single or two shots; 5 received placebo; per-sample allocation not given. Samples came from day 63 after the first vaccine or placebo injection. This TCR was sampled from a person aged 18-60 years who received the Ad26.COV2.S COVID-19 vaccine or a placebo. Sequences were derived from peripheral blood, sampled in a trial of Ad26.COV2.S vaccine versus placebo.

CDR3 sequence reads: CASSLRTGGAYNSPLHF. The DNA of the CDR3 is TGTGCCAGCAGCCTCCGGACAGGGGGTGCCTATAATTCACCCCTCCACTTT. The chain is built from TRBV5-6 and TRBJ1-6; 10 bases line up with TRBD1. The germline gives CDR1 SGHDT, CDR2 YYEEEE. Trimming removed 4 bases from V and 2 bases from J; junction bases left unmatched: 6. The CDR3 is 17 residues long.